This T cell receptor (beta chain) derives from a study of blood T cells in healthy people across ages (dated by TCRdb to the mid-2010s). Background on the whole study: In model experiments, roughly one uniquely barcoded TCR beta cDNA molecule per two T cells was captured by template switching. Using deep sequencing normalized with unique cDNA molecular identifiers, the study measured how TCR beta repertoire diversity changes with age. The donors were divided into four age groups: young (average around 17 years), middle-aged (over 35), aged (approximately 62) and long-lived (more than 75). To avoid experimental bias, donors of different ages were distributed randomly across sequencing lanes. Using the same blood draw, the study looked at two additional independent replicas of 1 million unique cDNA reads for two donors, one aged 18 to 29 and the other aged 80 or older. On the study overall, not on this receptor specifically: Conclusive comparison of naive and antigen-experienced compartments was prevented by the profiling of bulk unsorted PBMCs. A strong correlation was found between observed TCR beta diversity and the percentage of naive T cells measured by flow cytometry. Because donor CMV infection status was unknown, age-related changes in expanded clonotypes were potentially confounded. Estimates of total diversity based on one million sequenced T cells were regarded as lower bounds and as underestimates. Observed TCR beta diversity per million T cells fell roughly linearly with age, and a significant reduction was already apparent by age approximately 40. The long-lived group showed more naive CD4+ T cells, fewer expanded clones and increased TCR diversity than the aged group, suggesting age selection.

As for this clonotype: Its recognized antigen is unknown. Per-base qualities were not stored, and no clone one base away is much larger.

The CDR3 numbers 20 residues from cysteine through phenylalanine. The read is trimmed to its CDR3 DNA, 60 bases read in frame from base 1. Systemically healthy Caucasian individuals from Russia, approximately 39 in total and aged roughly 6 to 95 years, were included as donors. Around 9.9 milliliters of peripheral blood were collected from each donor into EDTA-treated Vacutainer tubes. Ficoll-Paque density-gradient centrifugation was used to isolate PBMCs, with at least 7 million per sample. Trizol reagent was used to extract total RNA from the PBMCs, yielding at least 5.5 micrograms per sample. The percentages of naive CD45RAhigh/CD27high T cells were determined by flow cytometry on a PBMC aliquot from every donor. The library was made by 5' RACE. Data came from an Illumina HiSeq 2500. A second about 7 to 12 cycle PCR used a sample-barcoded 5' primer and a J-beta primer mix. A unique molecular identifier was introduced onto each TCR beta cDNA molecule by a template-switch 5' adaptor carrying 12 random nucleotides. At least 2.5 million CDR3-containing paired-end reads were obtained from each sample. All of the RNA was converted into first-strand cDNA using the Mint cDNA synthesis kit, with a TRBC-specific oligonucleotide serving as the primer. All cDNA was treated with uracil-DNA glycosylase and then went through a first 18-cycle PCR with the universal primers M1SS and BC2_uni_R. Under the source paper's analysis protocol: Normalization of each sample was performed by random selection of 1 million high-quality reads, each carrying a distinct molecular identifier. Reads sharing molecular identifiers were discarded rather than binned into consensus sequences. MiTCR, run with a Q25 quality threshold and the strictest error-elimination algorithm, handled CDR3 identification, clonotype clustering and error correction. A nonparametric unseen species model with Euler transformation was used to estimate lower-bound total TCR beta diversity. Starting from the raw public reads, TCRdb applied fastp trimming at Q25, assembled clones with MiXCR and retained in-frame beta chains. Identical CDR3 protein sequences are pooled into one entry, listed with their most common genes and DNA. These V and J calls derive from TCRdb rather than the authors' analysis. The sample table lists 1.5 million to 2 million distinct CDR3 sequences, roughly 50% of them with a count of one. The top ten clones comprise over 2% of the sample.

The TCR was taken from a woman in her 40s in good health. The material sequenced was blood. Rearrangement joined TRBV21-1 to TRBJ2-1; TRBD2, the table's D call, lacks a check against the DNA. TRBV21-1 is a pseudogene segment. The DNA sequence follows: TGTGCCAGCAGCTCACAAAAAGAGGCCAGGCCGGGGGGGTCCTACAATGAGCAGTTCTTC. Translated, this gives CASSSQKEARPGGSYNEQFF.